The clone carrying this T cell receptor (beta chain) was counted between two and nine times. Its antigen is currently unknown. Stated treatment: oral pan-JAK inhibitor, 5-10 mg twice daily. The source of the sample is a study of CD8+ T cells in alopecia areata. Study-level background: Severity scores in treated patients reflected the percentage of scalp affected. Study-wide results and caveats: Clarity of TCR sharing across patients fell short of that in mice, possibly HLA-related. A large proportion of expanded lesional clones were detected persisting in scalp and blood during tofacitinib.

As the sequencing template, cDNA was produced by extracting RNA and reverse transcribing it. Method: immunoSEQ multiplex PCR; TCRdb's copy keeps in-frame clones and lacks some. The table lists roughly 110,000 clones, approximately 55% of them singletons, with about 3.2% in the top ten. The CDR3 is made up of 14 amino acids. With 0 bases clipped from V and 3 bases from J, the junction kept 1 base outside the gene matches. The V gene's germline CDR1 is SGHVS and CDR2 FQNEAQ. The chain couples TRBV7-8 to TRBJ2-5, with 7 bases lining up with TRBD1. Specimen: CD4+ T cells sorted from blood, collected at week 24, from a patient treated with tofacitinib. The source of this sequence is a human donor with alopecia areata. The CDR3 here is CASSLATGKETQYF. The CDR3 region has the DNA TGTGCCAGCAGCTTAGCGACAGGGAAAGAGACCCAGTACTTC.